The T cell receptor (beta chain) under discussion was sequenced for a study of control samples from healthy donors and cancer patients. The table came from immunoSEQ multiplex PCR; TCRdb's copy has only in-frame clones and leaves some out. The sample lists around 19,000 clones, 88% occurring once. Germline V gene lookup returns CDR1 SGHAT and CDR2 FQDESV (reference sequence). The V segment lost 0 bases and the J segment 0 bases; nucleotides outside the gene matches: 11. The CDR3 is made up of 18 amino acids. The source is a woman aged 55 to 70 with head and neck cancer. Sequenced input: PBMCs. This rearrangement joins TRBV11-1 to TRBJ2-7; 7 bases match TRBD2. The CDR3: CASSLALLGEGSSYEQYF. DNA of the CDR3: TGTGCCAGCAGCTTAGCACTTTTGGGGGAGGGATCCTCCTACGAGCAGTACTTC.